The entry that follows covers one TCR beta chain sequence. The antigen remains unidentified. Method: immunoSEQ multiplex PCR; TCRdb's copy keeps in-frame clones and lacks some. Of about 69,000 clones listed, 88% are singletons. This record belongs to a study of siplizumab effects on memory and regulatory T cells. Study observations and caveats: Naive T cells, seemingly more diverse than memory cells, seemed major alloresponse contributors.

Unmatched junction bases numbered 7, after V lost 4 bases and J lost 3 bases. CDR3 length equals 15 residues. The germline CDR1 and CDR2 sequences are LNHDA and SQIVND (reference sequence). The chain combines TRBV19 with TRBJ2-3, with 7 bases fitting TRBD1. Sequencing was performed on Tregs sorted from blood. The sequence derives from a human donor in good health. This chain's CDR3 is CASSTSRDSTDTQYF. DNA for the CDR3: TGTGCCAGTAGTACCTCCCGGGACAGTACAGATACGCAGTATTTT.